Here is one T cell receptor beta chain with its context. The antigen is undetermined. CDR3 length: 17 residues. The germline CDR1 and CDR2 sequences are SEHNR and FQNEAQ (reference sequence). The record originates from a study of monozygotic twins with inflammatory bowel disease. Study-level findings and limits: Relative to healthy twins, IBD patients had fewer clonotypes in common with others, a gap that was especially apparent with disease activity. Diversity of TCRbeta measured by inverse Simpson was lower in IBD patients than in healthy co-twins.

Eight separate reactions per sample served to make cDNA. Each UMI, carrying a 6-nucleotide sample barcode, came from template switching. TCRdb reworked the 5' RACE reads into one entry per CDR3 protein, no DNA. This repertoire includes around 400,000 distinct CDR3 sequences. The rearrangement uses TRBV7-9 and TRBJ1-1. Sequenced: blood. The TCR sequence derives from a human donor with ulcerative colitis or Crohn's disease, or a healthy co-twin of an affected twin (not recorded which). The CDR3 sequence is CASSLWRAYEQDYQAFF.